This T cell receptor beta chain derives from a study of cytomegalovirus exposure and HLA in healthy donors. Overall study findings and caveats: The tendency of first-cohort TCR clusters to co-occur in the 110 or so validation repertoires emerged from a later analysis. The study put under 200 TCR beta chains on its list as cytomegalovirus-associated. Most observed TCR sequences were rare, whereas some public TCRs were detected in many donors. Reported performance of the classifier showed diagnosis of cytomegalovirus status with high specificity and sensitivity.

On this clone: The antigen remains undetermined.

Germline V gene lookup returns CDR1 SGHNT and CDR2 YYREEE (reference sequence). The CDR3 consists of 14 residues. V lost 2 bases and J lost 0, with 6 bases in between. The method was immunoSEQ multiplex PCR; TCRdb's version includes in-frame clones alone and lacks a portion of them. The data contain about 360,000 clones, roughly 89% of them singletons. J is TRBJ2-4 and V is TRBV5-4; no reliable D call. The clonotype comes from a woman aged 18-35 years in good health and CMV-seronegative. The specimen was PBMCs. The CDR3 spells CASSFSLAKNIQYF. The CDR3 region has the DNA TGTGCCAGCAGCTTTTCACTAGCCAAAAACATTCAGTACTTC. Based on the CDR3 plus reference TRBV5-4 and TRBJ2-4, the full variable domain is ETGVTQSPTHLIKTRGQQVTLRCSSQSGHNTVSWYQQALGQGPQFIFQYYREEENGRGNFPPRFSGLQFPNYSSELNVNALELDDSALYLCASSFSLAKNIQYFGAGTRLSVL.